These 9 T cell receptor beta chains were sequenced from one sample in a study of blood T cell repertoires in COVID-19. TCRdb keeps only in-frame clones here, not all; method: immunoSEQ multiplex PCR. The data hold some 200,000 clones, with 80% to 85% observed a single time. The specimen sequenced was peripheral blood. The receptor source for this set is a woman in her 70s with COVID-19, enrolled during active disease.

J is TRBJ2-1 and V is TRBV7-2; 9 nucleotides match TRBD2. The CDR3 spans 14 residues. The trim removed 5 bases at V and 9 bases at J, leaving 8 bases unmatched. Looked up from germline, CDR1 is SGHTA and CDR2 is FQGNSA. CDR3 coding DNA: TGTGCCAGCAGCCAAGGACTAGCGTCTGCTGAGCAGTTCTTC. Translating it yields CASSQGLASAEQFF.

CDR3 in amino acids: CAWSAGLLNEKLFF. CDR3 DNA: TGTGCCTGGAGTGCGGGACTGCTTAATGAAAAACTGTTTTTT. The V gene is TRBV30, the J gene TRBJ1-4, with D possibly TRBD1 on 5 matching bases. The V gene's germline CDR1 is GTSNPN and CDR2 SVGIG (reference sequence). The germline V and J ends were trimmed by 1 base and 4 bases, with 10 bases remaining between them. CDR3 length equals 14 residues.

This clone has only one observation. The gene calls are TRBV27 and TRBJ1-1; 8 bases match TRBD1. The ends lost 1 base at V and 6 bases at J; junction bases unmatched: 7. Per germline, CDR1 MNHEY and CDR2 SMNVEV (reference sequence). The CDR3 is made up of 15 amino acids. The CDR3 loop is CASSLLDRDSAEAFF. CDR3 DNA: TGTGCCAGCAGTTTATTGGACAGGGACTCGGCTGAAGCTTTCTTT.

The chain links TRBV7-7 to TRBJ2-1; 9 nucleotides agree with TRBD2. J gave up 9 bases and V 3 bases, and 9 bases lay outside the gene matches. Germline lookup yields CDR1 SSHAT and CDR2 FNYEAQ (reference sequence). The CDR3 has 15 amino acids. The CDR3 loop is CASSFGGRAKGEQFF. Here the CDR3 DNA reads TGTGCCAGCAGCTTCGGCGGGAGGGCCAAGGGTGAGCAGTTCTTC.

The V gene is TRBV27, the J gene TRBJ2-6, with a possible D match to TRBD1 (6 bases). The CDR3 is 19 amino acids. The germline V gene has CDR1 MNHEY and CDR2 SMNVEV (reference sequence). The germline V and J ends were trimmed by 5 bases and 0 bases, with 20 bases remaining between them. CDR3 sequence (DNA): TGTGCCAGCAGTAACCTTACAGGGAGAGGTTACTCTGGGGCCAACGTCCTGACTTTC. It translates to CASSNLTGRGYSGANVLTF. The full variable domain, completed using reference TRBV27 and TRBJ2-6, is EAQVTQNPRYLITVTGKKLTVTCSQNMNHEYMSWYRQDPGLGLRQIYYSMNVEVTDKGDVPEGYKVSRKEKRNFPLILESPSPNQTSLYFCASSNLTGRGYSGANVLTFGAGSRLTVL.

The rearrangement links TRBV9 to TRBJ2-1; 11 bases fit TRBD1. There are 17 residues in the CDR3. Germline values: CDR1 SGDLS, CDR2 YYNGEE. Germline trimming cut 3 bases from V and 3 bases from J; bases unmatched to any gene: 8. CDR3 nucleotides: TGTGCCAGCAGCGGAGATTGGACAGGGGGCGACTACAATGAGCAGTTCTTC. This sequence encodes CASSGDWTGGDYNEQFF.

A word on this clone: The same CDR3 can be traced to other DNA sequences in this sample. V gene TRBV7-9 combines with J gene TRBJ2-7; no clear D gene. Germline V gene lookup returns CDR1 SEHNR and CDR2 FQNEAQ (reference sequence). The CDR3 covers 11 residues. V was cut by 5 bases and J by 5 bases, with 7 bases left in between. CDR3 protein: CASSPRDEQYF. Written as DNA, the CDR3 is TGTGCCAGCAGCCCACGGGACGAGCAGTACTTC.

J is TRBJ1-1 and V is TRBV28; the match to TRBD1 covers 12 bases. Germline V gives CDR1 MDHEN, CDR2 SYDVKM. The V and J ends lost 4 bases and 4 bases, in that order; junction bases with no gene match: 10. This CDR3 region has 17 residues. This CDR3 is CASSSEGTGGWSTEAFF. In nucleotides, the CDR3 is TGTGCCAGCAGTTCAGAAGGGACAGGGGGCTGGAGCACTGAAGCTTTCTTT.

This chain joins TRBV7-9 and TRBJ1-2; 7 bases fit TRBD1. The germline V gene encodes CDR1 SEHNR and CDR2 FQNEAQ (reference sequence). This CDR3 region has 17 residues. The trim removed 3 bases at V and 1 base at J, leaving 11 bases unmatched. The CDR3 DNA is TGTGCCAGCAGCTTGGGGGGACAGCGCCACAGTAACTATGGCTACACCTTC. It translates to CASSLGGQRHSNYGYTF.